What follows is one T cell receptor beta chain and its context. Its antigen is unknown. Reverse transcribing all isolated RNA meant expressed TCRB transcripts were sequenced. TCRdb keeps only in-frame clones here, not all; method: immunoSEQ multiplex PCR. The sample consists of around 650,000 clones, 9.5% to 15% of them appearing once. This sample is part of a study of beta chain features in type 1 diabetes. Researchers reported sorting CD4+ naive, central memory, regulatory and stem cell-like memory cells via CD45RO/CCR7/CD25/CD127/CD95/CD27. CDR3 size: 11 residues. Germline V gives CDR1 DFQATT, CDR2 SNEGSKA (reference sequence). With 7 bases removed from V and 2 bases from J, the gap between germline ends came to 6 bases. Findings and caveats of the study: Among all four CD4+ subsets, Type 1 diabetes patients had TCRB CDR3s that were moderately but significantly shorter. Diminished insertions and augmented deletions at VDJ junctions characterized type 1 diabetes patients. HLA influence on TCRB rearrangement stayed unresolved here.

The source is a young man with type 1 diabetes. The rearrangement uses TRBV20-1 and TRBJ2-1; D is ambiguous. Sequencing was performed on naive CD4+ T cells from blood. Here the CDR3 DNA reads TGCAGTGGCTCAGCCTACAATGAGCAGTTCTTC. Protein: CSGSAYNEQFF.